The rows below give T cell receptor beta chains drawn from one sample of a study of cytomegalovirus exposure and HLA in healthy donors. Libraries were prepared by immunoSEQ multiplex PCR; TCRdb keeps only in-frame clonotypes and omits some of them. The data contain some 170,000 clones, around 96% of them singletons. The sequenced sample was PBMCs. These receptors all stem from a woman in her late teens or twenties in good health and CMV-seronegative. CDR3s include the opening cysteine and the closing phenylalanine or tryptophan. A D gene is named only where the DNA matches it firmly. The size of a clone is reported for some rows only, either as once, few or many, or as a class for expanded clones.

J	size	D	V	DNA	CDR3
TRBJ2-5	.	TRBD2	TRBV11-2	TGTGCCAGCAGCTTAGTGTCCAGCGGGGGACCCGACCAAGAGACCCAGTACTTC	CASSLVSSGGPDQETQYF
TRBJ2-3	.	TRBD1	TRBV9	TGTGCCAGCAGCCTAAGGGAACAGGGGCTTCACACAGATACGCAGTATTTT	CASSLREQGLHTDTQYF
TRBJ2-7	.	TRBD1	TRBV5-1	TGCGCCAGCAGCCCCGACAGGGAGAGGTACGAGCAGTACTTC	CASSPDRERYEQYF
TRBJ2-1	.	.	TRBV6-5	TGTGCCAGCAGTTACGGGCAGGGATACAATGAGCAGTTCTTC	CASSYGQGYNEQFF
TRBJ1-2	.	.	TRBV19	TGTGCCAGTATGCGCAGGGTTGACTATGGCTACACCTTC	CASMRRVDYGYTF
TRBJ2-7	.	TRBD1	TRBV9	TGTGCCAGCAGCGTAGGGGACAGGACCGGGGAGCAGTACTTC	CASSVGDRTGEQYF
TRBJ1-2	once	.	TRBV19	TGTGCCAGTAGTATCAGGGGTAGTGGCTACACCTTC	CASSIRGSGYTF
TRBJ2-5	.	TRBD2	TRBV5-1	TGCGCCAGCAGCCCACCGACTAGCGGGGGGAAAGAGACCCAGTACTTC	CASSPPTSGGKETQYF
TRBJ2-6	.	.	TRBV18	TGTGCCAGCTCGACCAACAGGGCCCTCACCTCTGGGGCCAACGTCCTGACTTTC	CASSTNRALTSGANVLTF
TRBJ2-2	.	.	TRBV7-7	TGTGCTAGCAGCTTCGCGAACACCGGGGAGCTGTTTTTT	CASSFANTGELFF
TRBJ2-1	.	.	TRBV5-6	TGTGCCAGCAGCCACACTAGACGATCCTACAATGAGCAGTTCTTC	CASSHTRRSYNEQFF
TRBJ2-6	.	.	TRBV9	TGTGCCAGCAGCGTACAGGGGACTGGGGCCAACGTCCTGACTTTC	CASSVQGTGANVLTF
TRBJ2-7	.	.	TRBV5-4	TGTGCCAGCAGCCATGGGGCGTACGAGCAGTACTTC	CASSHGAYEQYF
TRBJ1-4	.	.	TRBV9	TGTGCCAGCAGCCCGCAGGGTACTAATGAAAAACTGTTTTTT	CASSPQGTNEKLFF
TRBJ2-7	.	TRBD2	TRBV5-1	TGCGCCACGACGCGTCAACCGGGCGGGGGGGCGGGGGAGCAGTACTTC	CATTRQPGGGAGEQYF
TRBJ2-2	.	.	TRBV4-1	TGCGCCAGCAGCCTGGGGGAGGCCTTGACCGGGGAGCTGTTTTTT	CASSLGEALTGELFF
TRBJ2-1	once	TRBD2	TRBV4-3	TGCGCCAGCAGCCAAGTCTATGCATGGGGACTAGCGGGGTCTAATGAGCAGTTCTTC	CASSQVYAWGLAGSNEQFF
TRBJ1-2	.	.	TRBV6-5	TGTGCCAGCAGTTACCCGGGGAAGGGTGGCTACACCTTC	CASSYPGKGGYTF
TRBJ1-1	.	.	TRBV19	TGTGCCAGTACAAACAGGGATCTGAACACTGAAGCTTTCTTT	CASTNRDLNTEAFF
TRBJ2-7	.	.	TRBV4-1	TGCGCCAGCAGCCAAGGGGGGGTAAACGAGCAGTACTTC	CASSQGGVNEQYF
TRBJ2-1	.	TRBD2	TRBV27	TGTGCCAGCAGTCTAGCCGGGACTAGAATTGAGCAGTTCTTC	CASSLAGTRIEQFF
TRBJ1-1	.	.	TRBV11-2	TGTGCCAGCAGCTTAGTTACGGGGAACACTGAAGCTTTCTTT	CASSLVTGNTEAFF
TRBJ2-7	.	.	TRBV6-1	TGTGCCAGCAGTGAACAGCCAGGGGATCCGAGATACGAGCAGTACTTC	CASSEQPGDPRYEQYF
TRBJ1-2	.	.	TRBV4-3	TGCGCCAGCAGCCAAGCCCAGGGATTTTATGGCTACACCTTC	CASSQAQGFYGYTF
TRBJ1-6	.	TRBD1	TRBV27	TGTGCCAGCAGTTCGGTCCCGGGACAGGGGCCAAACGGCCCTATCTATAATTCACCCCTCCACTTT	CASSSVPGQGPNGPIYNSPLHF
TRBJ1-4	.	.	TRBV9	TGTGCCAGCAGCGTATGGGGGGGGACTAATGAAAAACTGTTTTTT	CASSVWGGTNEKLFF
TRBJ1-6	.	.	TRBV27	TGTGCCAGCAGTTTCCAAGTGAGCTCCTATAATTCACCCCTCCACTTT	CASSFQVSSYNSPLHF
TRBJ2-3	.	TRBD2	TRBV7-2	TGTGCCAGCAGCCCCCGAGGACTAGCGGGGGGAATTGTCGCAGATACGCAGTATTTT	CASSPRGLAGGIVADTQYF